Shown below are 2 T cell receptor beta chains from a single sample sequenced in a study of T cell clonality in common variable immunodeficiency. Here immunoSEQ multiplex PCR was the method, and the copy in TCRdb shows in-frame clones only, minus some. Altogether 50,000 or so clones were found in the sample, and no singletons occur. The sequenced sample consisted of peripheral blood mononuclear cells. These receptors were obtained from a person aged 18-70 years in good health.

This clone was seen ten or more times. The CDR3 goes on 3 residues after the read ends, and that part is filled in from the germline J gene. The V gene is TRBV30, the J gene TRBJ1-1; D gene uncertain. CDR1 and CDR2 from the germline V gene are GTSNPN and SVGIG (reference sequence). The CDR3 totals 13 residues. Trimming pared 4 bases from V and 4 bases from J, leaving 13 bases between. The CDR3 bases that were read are TGTGCCTGGAAGGAGGGTTTTAGCACTGAA. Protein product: CAWKEGFSTE. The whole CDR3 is CAWKEGFSTEAFF.

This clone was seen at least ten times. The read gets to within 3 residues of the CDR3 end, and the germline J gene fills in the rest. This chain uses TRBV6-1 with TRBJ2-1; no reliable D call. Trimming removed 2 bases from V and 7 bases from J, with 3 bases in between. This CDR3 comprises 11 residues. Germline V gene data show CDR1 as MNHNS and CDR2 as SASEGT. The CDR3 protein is CASSEPNEQFF. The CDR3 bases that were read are TGTGCCAGCAGTGAACCGAATGAG.